The T cell receptor beta chain under discussion was sequenced for a study of control samples from healthy donors and cancer patients. The method was immunoSEQ multiplex PCR; TCRdb's version includes in-frame clones alone and lacks a portion of them. The sample holds some 150,000 clones, around 94% seen once. The CDR3 runs 12 residues. In germline, CDR1 is MNHEY, CDR2 SVGAGI. V is TRBV6-5 and J is TRBJ1-2, with D maybe TRBD1 (6 bases). The clonotype comes from a man between 60 and 75 years old with colorectal cancer. Input material: PBMCs. CDR3 loop: CETGEGDYGYTF. The CDR3 nucleotides read TGTGAAACCGGGGAGGGGGACTATGGCTACACCTTC.